The 30 T cell receptor beta chains reported below all come from one sample, sequenced in a study of cytomegalovirus exposure and HLA in healthy donors. The primer mix had 60 Vbeta and 13 Jbeta primers. Libraries were prepared by immunoSEQ multiplex PCR; TCRdb keeps only in-frame clonotypes and omits some of them. The repertoire includes about 140,000 clones, roughly 79% of them detected once, and roughly 1.9% sits in the top ten. The specimen was PBMCs. Receptor source: a middle-aged woman in good health and CMV-seronegative.

V is TRBV10-1 and J is TRBJ2-2, with D unresolved. Germline lookup yields CDR1 WNHNN and CDR2 SYGVQD (reference sequence). V lost 0 bases to trimming and J lost 11 bases, with 7 bases between them. The CDR3 consists of 12 residues. CDR3 residues: CASSESETELFF. CDR3 in DNA: TGCGCCAGCAGTGAGTCGGAGACTGAGCTGTTTTTT.

J is TRBJ2-7 and V is TRBV16; 9 nucleotides align to TRBD1. This CDR3 comprises 14 residues. The V segment lost 5 bases and the J segment 5 bases; nucleotides outside the gene matches: 7. Germline CDR1 and CDR2: KGHSY and FQNENV. The CDR3 DNA reads TGTGCCAGCAGCTATAGGGACAGGGCTGACGAGCAGTACTTC. Translated, it gives CASSYRDRADEQYF.

This clone was picked up a small number of times. The V gene is TRBV28, the J gene TRBJ2-7, with 13 bases matching TRBD2. The V gene's germline CDR1 is MDHEN and CDR2 SYDVKM. V shed 4 bases and J 7 bases; nucleotides not matched to a gene: 13. There are 17 residues in the CDR3. The CDR3 loop is CASSSVPGTSGKTEQYF. The CDR3, as DNA: TGTGCCAGCAGTTCCGTCCCTGGGACTAGCGGGAAGACTGAGCAGTACTTC.

V is TRBV27 and J is TRBJ2-7; the D gene is possibly TRBD2 (5 bases). CDR1 and CDR2 from the germline V gene are MNHEY and SMNVEV (reference sequence). Trimming stripped 5 bases from V and 8 bases from J, with 16 bases between. The CDR3 covers 13 residues. The CDR3 nucleotides read TGTGCCAGCAGTACCTTAACTAGTCGGCAGCAGTACTTC. This translates into CASSTLTSRQQYF.

This clone was detected a few times. This sequence joins TRBV7-9 and TRBJ2-5; D is possibly TRBD1 (5 bases). V was clipped by 4 bases and J by 5 bases, with 14 bases between them. CDR1 and CDR2 (germline): SEHNR, FQNEAQ (reference sequence). The CDR3 has 14 residues. Here the CDR3 reads CASSSTVRGETQYF. In DNA form, the CDR3 reads TGTGCCAGCAGCTCGACAGTGAGAGGCGAGACCCAGTACTTC.

The chain uses TRBV7-2 and TRBJ2-2; D unresolved. The V end lost 1 base, the J end lost 0 bases, and 9 bases lay between the germline ends. The CDR3 has 16 amino acids. Germline lookup yields CDR1 SGHTA and CDR2 FQGNSA. CDR3 in DNA: TGTGCCAGCAGCTTAGGACGTCTAGCGAACACCGGGGAGCTGTTTTTT. Its translation is CASSLGRLANTGELFF.

V is TRBV9 and J is TRBJ1-5; D perhaps matches TRBD1 (5 bases). V was clipped by 7 bases and J by 6 bases, with 11 bases between them. From germline, CDR1 is SGDLS and CDR2 YYNGEE. CDR3 length: 12 amino acids. CDR3: CASGRGTQPQHF. CDR3 DNA sequence: TGTGCCAGCGGGCGGGGGACTCAGCCCCAGCATTTT.

J is TRBJ1-2 and V is TRBV7-2; weak D call: TRBD1 (6 bases). CDR1 SGHTA and CDR2 FQGNSA come from the germline V gene. V was clipped by 2 bases and J by 3 bases, with 10 bases between them. The CDR3 runs to 14 residues. The CDR3 DNA reads TGTGCCAGCAGCTTAAGGACAGACGACTATGGCTACACCTTC. It specifies CASSLRTDDYGYTF.

This clone came up once. The chain recombines TRBV6-5 with TRBJ1-3; possibly TRBD1 for D (5 bases). Germline V gene lookup returns CDR1 MNHEY and CDR2 SVGAGI. Trimming cost V 4 bases and J 2 bases, with 12 bases left between them. CDR3 length: 15 residues. The CDR3 nucleotides read TGTGCCAGCAGTTCTGTCGGCAGGGCTGGAAACACCATATATTTT. It translates to CASSSVGRAGNTIYF.

The rearrangement links TRBV10-3 to TRBJ1-2; 7 nucleotides agree with TRBD1. Trimming at V came to 5 bases and at J to 4 bases, leaving 16 bases not matched to a gene. The CDR3 contains 17 residues. From germline, CDR1 is ENHRY and CDR2 SYGVKD. CDR3 in amino acids: CAISTIPQGQKFYGYTF. The CDR3 DNA follows: TGTGCCATCAGTACCATACCTCAGGGACAGAAATTCTATGGCTACACCTTC.

This rearrangement joins TRBV21-1 to TRBJ2-1; the table assigns TRBD1, which was not confirmed against the DNA. TRBV21-1 is tagged as a pseudogene. The CDR3 has 18 residues. The CDR3 loop reads CASSKVGDREKNYNEQFF. The CDR3 DNA sequence: TGTGCCAGCAGCAAAGTGGGAGACAGGGAAAAAAACTACAATGAGCAGTTCTTC.

The V and J genes are TRBV14 and TRBJ1-2; 8 nucleotides agree with TRBD1. This CDR3 region has 14 residues. Germline loops: CDR1 SGHDN, CDR2 FVKESK. J lost 5 bases, V lost 1 base, and 3 bases had no gene match. DNA of the CDR3: TGTGCCAGCAGCCAAGGAACAGGGGGGTATGGCTACACCTTC. It translates to CASSQGTGGYGYTF.

This rearrangement joins TRBV10-3 to TRBJ2-1; TRBD1 matches 12 bases. Germline lookup yields CDR1 ENHRY and CDR2 SYGVKD. V trimming: 5 bases; J trimming: 9 bases; junction bases outside the gene matches: 8. CDR3 length: 15 amino acids. CDR3 region: CAISRAGQGASEQFF. CDR3 in DNA: TGTGCCATCAGTCGAGCGGGACAGGGGGCCAGTGAGCAGTTCTTC.

This clone was detected once. The V gene is TRBV15, the J gene TRBJ2-5; D uncertain. Trimming cost V 0 bases and J 0 bases, with 8 bases left between them. The CDR3 is 15 amino acids. Germline CDR1 reads LNHNV; CDR2 reads YYDKDF (reference sequence). The CDR3 region is CATSRDLSYQETQYF. For the CDR3, the DNA is TGTGCCACCAGCAGAGATCTCAGTTACCAAGAGACCCAGTACTTC.

The chain recombines TRBV28 with TRBJ2-6, with 9 nucleotides matching TRBD1. V gave up 6 bases and J gave up 2 bases; unmatched junction bases: 8. Per the germline V gene, CDR1 is MDHEN and CDR2 is SYDVKM. CDR3 length: 17 residues. The CDR3 here is CASRIPGQGTGANVLTF. In DNA, the CDR3 is TGTGCCAGCAGGATACCGGGACAGGGCACTGGGGCCAACGTCCTGACTTTC.

The rearrangement joins TRBV30 to TRBJ1-5; weak D call: TRBD1 (5 bases). The germline gives CDR1 GTSNPN, CDR2 SVGIG (reference sequence). This CDR3 spans 15 amino acids. V was clipped by 0 bases and J by 4 bases, with 13 bases between them. The CDR3 loop is CAWSVEGVPNQPQHF. The CDR3 DNA reads as TGTGCCTGGAGTGTAGAAGGGGTACCGAATCAGCCCCAGCATTTT. Using reference TRBV30 and TRBJ1-5 for the parts outside the CDR3, the full variable domain is SQTIHQWPATLVQPVGSPLSLECTVEGTSNPNLYWYRQAAGRGLQLLFYSVGIGQISSEVPQNLSASRPQDRQFILSSKKLLLSDSGFYLCAWSVEGVPNQPQHFGDGTRLSIL.

The CDR3 spells CASSLGLGNQPQHF. CDR3 DNA sequence: TGTGCCAGCAGTTTAGGACTAGGCAATCAGCCCCAGCATTTT. The V call is TRBV27, the J call TRBJ1-5; D unresolved. In germline, CDR1 is MNHEY, CDR2 SMNVEV (reference sequence). The CDR3 extends over 14 amino acids. Trimming left V 2 bases short and J 2 bases short, with 7 bases between.

This clone was counted only a few times. The genes are TRBV5-4 and TRBJ2-1; 7 bases align to TRBD2. The CDR3 covers 16 residues. The junction had 3 bases not matched to a gene; V was cut back by 0 bases and J by 0 bases. Germline CDR1 and CDR2: SGHNT and YYREEE (reference sequence). CDR3 sequence reads: CASSLGGGSSYNEQFF. The DNA of the CDR3 is TGTGCCAGCAGCTTGGGAGGCGGGAGCTCCTACAATGAGCAGTTCTTC.

The chain employs TRBV19 and TRBJ2-1, with TRBD2 identical over 12 bases. Germline V gene lookup returns CDR1 LNHDA and CDR2 SQIVND (reference sequence). Trimming removed 5 bases from V and 7 bases from J; junction bases left unmatched: 6. This CDR3 is 15 amino acids long. The DNA for the CDR3 is TGTGCCAGTAGTCTTAAAGGACTAGCGGGAAATGAGCAGTTCTTC. Residues: CASSLKGLAGNEQFF.

For the CDR3, the DNA is TGTGCCAGCAGCCAAAGGGGGCGCGGGGATGAAAAACTGTTTTTT. The encoded protein is CASSQRGRGDEKLFF. The chain is built from TRBV5-4 and TRBJ1-4; 7 bases match TRBD1. Per the germline V gene, CDR1 is SGHNT and CDR2 is YYREEE (reference sequence). V shed 4 bases and J 6 bases; nucleotides not matched to a gene: 9. The CDR3 runs 15 residues. Full variable domain (rest looked up from reference TRBV5-4 and TRBJ1-4): ETGVTQSPTHLIKTRGQQVTLRCSSQSGHNTVSWYQQALGQGPQFIFQYYREEENGRGNFPPRFSGLQFPNYSSELNVNALELDDSALYLCASSQRGRGDEKLFFGSGTQLSVL.

The chain combines TRBV28 with TRBJ2-7, with TRBD1 matching 8 bases. V shed 5 bases, J shed 1 base, and the junction held 13 bases outside the gene matches. The CDR3 is made up of 17 amino acids. Germline assignment: CDR1 MDHEN and CDR2 SYDVKM. DNA for the CDR3: TGTGCCAGCAGTCGGAGGACAGGGTGGGGGGCTTCCTACGAGCAGTACTTC. The encoded protein is CASSRRTGWGASYEQYF. The variable domain in full, with the rest retrieved from reference TRBV28 and TRBJ2-7, is DVKVTQSSRYLVKRTGEKVFLECVQDMDHENMFWYRQDPGLGLRLIYFSYDVKMKEKGDIPEGYSVSREKKERFSLILESASTNQTSMYLCASSRRTGWGASYEQYFGPGTRLTVT.

The CDR3 here is CSYSSGRAPGTDTQYF. The DNA for the CDR3 is TGCAGCTACTCTAGCGGGAGGGCCCCCGGCACAGATACGCAGTATTTT. The chain has TRBV29-1 and TRBJ2-3, with 12 bases aligning to TRBD2. The V and J ends lost 8 bases and 1 base, in that order; junction bases with no gene match: 10. Germline CDR1 SQVTM, CDR2 ANQGSEA. This CDR3 spans 16 amino acids.

The V and J genes are TRBV19 and TRBJ2-5, with D perhaps TRBD1 (6 bases). V was pared by 7 bases and J by 4 bases, with 28 bases between. In germline, CDR1 is LNHDA, CDR2 SQIVND (reference sequence). This CDR3 is 18 amino acids long. This CDR3 is CASTPWAGTPLIRETQYF. DNA for the CDR3: TGTGCCAGTACCCCATGGGCCGGGACACCGTTGATCAGAGAGACCCAGTACTTC.

The rearrangement links TRBV11-3 to TRBJ2-1, with D maybe TRBD1 (6 bases). Germline V gene data show CDR1 as SGHNT and CDR2 as YENEEA. The CDR3 has 16 amino acids. The V gene lost 1 base and the J gene lost 5 bases, with 15 bases spanning the gap. The DNA for the CDR3 is TGTGCCAGCAGCTTAGGGAGGATCAGGGGCAACAATGAGCAGTTCTTC. This translates into CASSLGRIRGNNEQFF.

Only one count was recorded for this clone. The rearrangement joins TRBV28 to TRBJ2-7, with D perhaps TRBD1 (6 bases). The CDR3 runs to 15 residues. Trimming shortened V by 6 bases and J by 4 bases, and 19 bases separated the two germline ends. CDR1 and CDR2 from the germline V gene are MDHEN and SYDVKM. In DNA, the CDR3 is TGTGCCAGCAGGCCCACAGGGTCTCCATATTACGAGCAGTACTTC. This sequence encodes CASRPTGSPYYEQYF.

The rearrangement joins TRBV28 to TRBJ2-1; 8 bases agree with TRBD1. The length of the CDR3 is 15 residues. Germline-derived CDR1 and CDR2 are MDHEN and SYDVKM. V lost 6 bases to trimming and J lost 2 bases; unmatched junction nucleotides: 6. The CDR3 protein is CASSAPTGAYNEQFF. As DNA, the CDR3 is TGTGCCAGCAGCGCCCCGACAGGGGCCTACAATGAGCAGTTCTTC.

The chain uses TRBV7-2 and TRBJ2-7; TRBD2 matches 11 bases. There are 15 residues in the CDR3. Germline trimming cut 3 bases from V and 4 bases from J; bases unmatched to any gene: 5. The germline CDR1 and CDR2 sequences are SGHTA and FQGNSA. CDR3 protein: CASSFLAGGGYEQYF. CDR3 nucleotide sequence: TGTGCCAGCAGCTTTTTAGCGGGAGGGGGTTACGAGCAGTACTTC.

In its sample, this clone was seen once. Relative to the germline gene, one junction end is altered; a read error may explain this. J is TRBJ2-1 and V is TRBV7-2; weak D call: TRBD1 (6 bases). The V gene's germline CDR1 is SGHTA and CDR2 FQGNSA. This CDR3 region has 19 residues. The CDR3 loop is CASSSPLWTDASSHNEQFF. The CDR3 bases are TGTGCCAGCAGCTCCCCCCTTTGGACAGACGCAAGCTCCCACAATGAGCAGTTCTTC.

The gene calls are TRBV10-3 and TRBJ2-7; 11 nucleotides agree with TRBD2. V lost 0 bases and J lost 3; bases outside the gene matches: 1. Germline CDR1 reads ENHRY; CDR2 reads SYGVKD. The CDR3 totals 15 residues. This chain's CDR3 is CAISESTSGIYEQYF. CDR3 DNA sequence: TGTGCCATCAGTGAGTCGACTAGCGGGATCTACGAGCAGTACTTC.

The gene calls are TRBV9 and TRBJ2-1, with TRBD2 matching 8 bases. J lost 7 bases, V lost 4 bases, and 1 base had no gene match. The CDR3 loop spans 12 amino acids. CDR1 and CDR2 from the germline V gene are SGDLS and YYNGEE. CDR3 protein: CASSPGGNEQFF. The CDR3 bases are TGTGCCAGCAGCCCGGGGGGGAATGAGCAGTTCTTC. Full variable domain (rest looked up from reference TRBV9 and TRBJ2-1): DSGVTQTPKHLITATGQRVTLRCSPRSGDLSVYWYQQSLDQGLQFLIQYYNGEERAKGNILERFSAQQFPDLHSELNLSSLELGDSALYFCASSPGGNEQFFGPGTRLTVL.